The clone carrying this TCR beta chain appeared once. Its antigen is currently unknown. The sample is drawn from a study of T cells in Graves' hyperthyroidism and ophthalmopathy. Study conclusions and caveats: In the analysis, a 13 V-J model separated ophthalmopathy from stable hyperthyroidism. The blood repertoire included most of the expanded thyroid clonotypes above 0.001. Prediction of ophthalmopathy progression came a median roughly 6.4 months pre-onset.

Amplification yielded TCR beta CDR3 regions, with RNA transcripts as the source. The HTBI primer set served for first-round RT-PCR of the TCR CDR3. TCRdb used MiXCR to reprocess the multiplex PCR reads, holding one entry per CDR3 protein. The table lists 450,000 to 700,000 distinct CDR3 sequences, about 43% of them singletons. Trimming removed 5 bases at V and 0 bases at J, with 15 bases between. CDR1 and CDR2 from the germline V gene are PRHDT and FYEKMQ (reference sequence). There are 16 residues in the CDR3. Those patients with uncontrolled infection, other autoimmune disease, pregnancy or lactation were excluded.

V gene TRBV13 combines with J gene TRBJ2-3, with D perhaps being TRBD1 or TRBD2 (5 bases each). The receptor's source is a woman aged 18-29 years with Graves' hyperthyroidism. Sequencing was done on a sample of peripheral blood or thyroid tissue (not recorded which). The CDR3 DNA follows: TGTGCCAGCAGCCAGACGGGGACGGATAGCACAGATACGCAGTATTTT. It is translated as CASSQTGTDSTDTQYF.